This TCR beta chain was captured by sequencing in a study of T cell changes during pregnancy in multiple sclerosis. Clones were sequenced by immunoSEQ multiplex PCR, and TCRdb holds only the in-frame ones, with some missing. The data contain fewer than 65,000 clones, over 75% of them singletons. This CDR3 comprises 15 residues. V was clipped by 2 bases and J by 4 bases, with 14 bases between them. CDR1 is MGHRA and CDR2 is YSYEKL in the germline V gene. Sample: peripheral blood, taken before pregnancy. The receptor was derived from a female donor with multiple sclerosis, enrolled in a pregnancy study. The chain recombines TRBV4-1 with TRBJ1-2, with D possibly matching TRBD1 (5 bases). The CDR3 protein is CASSQTGGGFYGYTF. The CDR3 DNA follows: TGCGCCAGCAGCCAAACCGGGGGGGGGTTCTATGGCTACACCTTC.